This TCR beta chain was sequenced in a study of CD8 T cells in Susac syndrome. This clonotype was observed a single time. CD8+ and CD4+ blood T cells underwent TCR beta sequencing. V was pared by 5 bases and J by 7 bases, with 6 bases of the junction left unmatched. This CDR3 spans 15 amino acids. Germline V gene data show CDR1 as MNHEY and CDR2 as SVGEGT. Random hexamers were used to reverse transcribe the RNA input (about 0.5 to 1 ug). An immunoSEQ multiplex PCR amplified TCR beta CDR3 over 54 Vbeta and 13 Jbeta. MiXCR, run by TCRdb on the immunoSEQ multiplex PCR reads, gives a single entry per CDR3 protein. The sample lists about 300,000 distinct CDR3 sequences, 89% occurring once.

The TCR sequence derives from a human donor with multiple sclerosis. The chain employs TRBV6-2 or TRBV6-3 and TRBJ2-1; 12 bases are shared with TRBD2. What was sequenced was CD8+ T cells from PBMCs. CDR3 coding DNA: TGTGCCAGCAGTATGACTAGCGGGGGTTATAATGAGCAGTTCTTC. Protein sequence: CASSMTSGGYNEQFF.